This T cell receptor (beta chain) was captured in a study of response to subunit inactivated influenza vaccine. Findings and limits, study-wide: It was the authors' suggestion that each seasonal influenza vaccination recruits few new T cells.

In germline, CDR1 is LGHNA, CDR2 YSLEER. The CDR3 is made up of 17 amino acids. The V end was cut by 0 bases, the J end by 0 bases, with 12 bases between. TCRdb reanalysed the RT-PCR reads using MiXCR and keeps one entry per CDR3 protein. The sample holds about 700,000 distinct CDR3 sequences, 14% seen once. This clonotype has at least ten counts. Its antigen remains unknown. The chain employs TRBV4-3 and TRBJ2-1; D not resolved. This sequence originates from a man in his forties or fifties who received an inactivated influenza vaccine. This material consisted of PBMCs from blood, taken approximately 15 days before vaccination. As DNA, the CDR3 is TGCGCCAGCAGCCAAGAGACACCTGCAGTCTCCTACAATGAGCAGTTCTTC. Encoded protein: CASSQETPAVSYNEQFF.